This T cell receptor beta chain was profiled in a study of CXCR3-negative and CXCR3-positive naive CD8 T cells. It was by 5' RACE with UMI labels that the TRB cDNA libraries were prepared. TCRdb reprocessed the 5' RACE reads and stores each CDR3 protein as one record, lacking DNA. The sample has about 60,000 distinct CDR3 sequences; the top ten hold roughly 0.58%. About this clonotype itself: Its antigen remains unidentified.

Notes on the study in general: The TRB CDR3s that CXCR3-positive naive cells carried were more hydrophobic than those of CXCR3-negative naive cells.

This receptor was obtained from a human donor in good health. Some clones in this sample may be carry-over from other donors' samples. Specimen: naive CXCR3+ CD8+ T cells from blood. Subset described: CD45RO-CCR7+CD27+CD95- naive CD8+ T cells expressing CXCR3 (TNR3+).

The CDR3 spells CASSRQMNTEAFF. The chain carries TRBV3-1 and TRBJ1-1. Germline loops: CDR1 LGHDT, CDR2 YNNKEL (reference sequence). The CDR3 is 13 residues long. The variable domain in full, with the rest retrieved from reference TRBV3-1 and TRBJ1-1, is DTAVSQTPKYLVTQMGNDKSIKCEQNLGHDTMYWYKQDSKKFLKIMFSYNNKELIINETVPNRFSPKSPDKAHLNLHINSLELGDSAVYFCASSRQMNTEAFFGQGTRLTVV.